One and the same sample provided the 13 T cell receptor beta chains below, sequenced in a study of post-analysis software for immune sequencing data. Broader study findings: Comparison of patients with controls showed 4 to 6 TRBV segments more frequent in patients, TRBV5-6, TRBV5-1 and TRBV20-1 among them.

Every TCR beta cDNA library bore unique molecular identifiers. TCRdb itself ran the PCR reads through MiXCR, one entry per CDR3 protein. Of about 460,000 distinct CDR3 sequences in the sample, over 35% were seen once. Antigens for these TCRs are unknown. Input material: blood. All receptors come from a girl aged 5-17 years with multiple sclerosis.

The chain is built from TRBV6-2 or TRBV6-3 and TRBJ2-5, with TRBD2 matching over 15 bases. The J call may be mistaken, given a closer DNA end match to TRBJ2-7. Germline V gene lookup returns CDR1 MNHEY and CDR2 SVGEGT. The CDR3 covers 18 residues. The CDR3: CASSYVGLAGGRFSEQYF. Here the CDR3 DNA reads TGTGCCAGCAGTTACGTGGGACTAGCGGGAGGCCGTTTTTCCGAGCAGTACTTC.

This clonotype occurred a few times. The chain has TRBV7-2 and TRBJ2-1; possibly TRBD1 or TRBD2 for D (6 bases each). The germline V gene encodes CDR1 SGHTA and CDR2 FQGNSA. There are 15 residues in the CDR3. The V end lost 1 base, the J end lost 5 bases, and 12 bases lay between the germline ends. Written as DNA, the CDR3 is TGTGCCAGCAGCTTAGAAGGGGGGACCCACAATGAGCAGTTCTTC. This gives the protein CASSLEGGTHNEQFF.

J is TRBJ2-1 and V is TRBV6-1; TRBD1 aligns across 7 bases. There are 15 residues in the CDR3. V lost 3 bases, J lost 5 bases, and 7 bases stayed unmatched. Germline CDR1 is MNHNS and CDR2 is SASEGT. The CDR3 is CASSDVPDRDNEQFF. The DNA of the CDR3 is TGTGCCAGCAGTGACGTCCCCGACAGGGACAATGAGCAGTTCTTC.

This sequence joins TRBV6-1 and TRBJ1-1; 8 nucleotides align to TRBD1. Germline V lookup: CDR1 MNHNS, CDR2 SASEGT. V trimming: 3 bases; J trimming: 3 bases; junction bases outside the gene matches: 3. CDR3 length: 14 residues. The CDR3 region is CASSDRQGYTEAFF. The DNA of the CDR3 is TGTGCCAGCAGTGACCGACAGGGGTACACTGAAGCTTTCTTT.

This clonotype was seen ten or more times. The rearrangement links TRBV29-1 to TRBJ2-7; TRBD1 matches 8 bases. The CDR3 totals 13 residues. The germline V gene encodes CDR1 SQVTM and CDR2 ANQGSEA. The ends lost 6 bases at V and 1 base at J; junction bases unmatched: 5. The CDR3 reads CSVGTGNSYEQYF. The CDR3, as DNA: TGCAGCGTGGGGACAGGTAATTCCTACGAGCAGTACTTC.

This clonotype was seen at least ten times. The J gene is TRBJ2-1, the V gene TRBV20-1; 13 nucleotides line up with TRBD2. With 7 bases clipped from V and 5 bases from J, the junction kept 8 bases outside the gene matches. This CDR3 is 15 amino acids long. The germline V gene has CDR1 DFQATT and CDR2 SNEGSKA (reference sequence). Here the CDR3 DNA reads TGCAGTGGGCCGACTAGCGGGAGGCTTAACAATGAGCAGTTCTTC. It is translated as CSGPTSGRLNNEQFF.

This sequence joins TRBV20-1 and TRBJ1-2; D is perhaps TRBD1 (6 bases). Per germline, CDR1 DFQATT and CDR2 SNEGSKA (reference sequence). The CDR3 covers 16 residues. V lost 6 bases and J lost 6, with 26 bases in between. The CDR3 DNA is TGCAGTGCCGGAGGAGGGGGGGGATCCCCCCCCGATGGCTACACCTTC. Translating gives CSAGGGGGSPPDGYTF.

This chain uses TRBV7-2 with TRBJ2-3; unclear D gene. Trimming left V 3 bases short and J 5 bases short, with 12 bases between. The germline V gene has CDR1 SGHTA and CDR2 FQGNSA. The CDR3 consists of 14 residues. The CDR3 reads CASSLAYRRDTQYF. The CDR3 DNA is TGTGCCAGCAGCTTGGCTTACCGACGAGATACGCAGTATTTT.

This clonotype was seen a handful of times. The CDR3 loop reads CSVEIAGGAYEQYF. The DNA of the CDR3 is TGCAGCGTTGAAATAGCGGGAGGTGCTTACGAGCAGTACTTC. The V gene is TRBV29-1, the J gene TRBJ2-7; TRBD2 aligns across 10 bases. After removal of 2 bases from V and 4 bases from J, the junction contained 5 bases not matched to a gene. Germline V gene lookup returns CDR1 SQVTM and CDR2 ANQGSEA. The CDR3 contains 14 residues.

This chain connects TRBV29-1 to TRBJ2-1, with D possibly matching TRBD2 (6 bases). Between the trimmed V and J ends, which lost 6 bases and 8 bases, there was a span of 11 bases. Germline V CDR1 and CDR2: SQVTM, ANQGSEA. This CDR3 region has 11 residues. CDR3 residues: CSVVRGDEQFF. Written as DNA, the CDR3 is TGCAGCGTCGTGCGGGGAGATGAGCAGTTCTTC.

The chain joins TRBV7-3 to TRBJ1-6; no reliable D call. This CDR3 spans 15 amino acids. CDR1 and CDR2 from the germline V gene are SGHTA and FQGTGA. V was cut by 5 bases and J by 10 bases, with 18 bases left in between. In nucleotides, the CDR3 is TGTGCCAGCAGCCCCTGGGCCCTTTCAGAATCACCCCTCCACTTT. Translated: CASSPWALSESPLHF.

The CDR3 sequence is CASSLAQGTNEQFF. The CDR3, as DNA: TGCGCCAGCAGCTTGGCTCAGGGAACCAATGAGCAGTTCTTC. The V and J genes are TRBV5-1 and TRBJ2-1, with a tentative D call TRBD1 (5 bases). Germline loops: CDR1 SGHRS, CDR2 YFSETQ. V was pared by 0 bases and J by 6 bases, with 10 bases between. The CDR3 extends over 14 amino acids.

This clonotype was found a few times. The chain is built from TRBV20-1 and TRBJ2-5; a possible D gene is TRBD1 (6 bases). Trimming shortened V by 0 bases and J by 4 bases, and 6 bases separated the two germline ends. Germline lookup yields CDR1 DFQATT and CDR2 SNEGSKA (reference sequence). CDR3 length: 12 amino acids. CDR3 residues: CSAREGGETQYF. In DNA, the CDR3 is TGCAGTGCTAGAGAAGGGGGAGAGACCCAGTACTTC.